This TCR beta chain derives from a study of somatic mutations in cytotoxic T cells in rheumatoid arthritis. Study conclusions and caveats: Antigen targets of the expanded CD8+ clones remained unidentified. The largest CD8+ clone made up over 20% of CD8+ cells in about an eighth of the 65 patients.

Looked up from germline, CDR1 is MDHEN and CDR2 is SYDVKM. V dropped 3 bases and J dropped 3; count of bases not matched to a gene: 5. This CDR3 has 16 amino acids. Remarks on this clone: The antigen remains undetermined.

Positive magnetic bead selection was used to isolate CD4+ and CD8+ cells; purity was checked by flow cytometry. Sequencing was performed with immunoSEQ multiplex PCR; in TCRdb, only in-frame clones are kept and a portion is missing. The sample contains 5,500 to 6,500 clones, more than 75% of which appear only once. The V and J genes are TRBV28 and TRBJ2-3; 11 bases fit TRBD2. The sample taken for sequencing was CD8+ T cells sorted from blood. This clonotype originated in an adult with rheumatoid arthritis. CDR3 nucleotide sequence: TGTGCCAGCAGTTTCCCGACTAGCGGGATGACAGATACGCAGTATTTT. The encoded protein is CASSFPTSGMTDTQYF. The whole variable domain, filled in from reference TRBV28 and TRBJ2-3, reads DVKVTQSSRYLVKRTGEKVFLECVQDMDHENMFWYRQDPGLGLRLIYFSYDVKMKEKGDIPEGYSVSREKKERFSLILESASTNQTSMYLCASSFPTSGMTDTQYFGPGTRLTVL.